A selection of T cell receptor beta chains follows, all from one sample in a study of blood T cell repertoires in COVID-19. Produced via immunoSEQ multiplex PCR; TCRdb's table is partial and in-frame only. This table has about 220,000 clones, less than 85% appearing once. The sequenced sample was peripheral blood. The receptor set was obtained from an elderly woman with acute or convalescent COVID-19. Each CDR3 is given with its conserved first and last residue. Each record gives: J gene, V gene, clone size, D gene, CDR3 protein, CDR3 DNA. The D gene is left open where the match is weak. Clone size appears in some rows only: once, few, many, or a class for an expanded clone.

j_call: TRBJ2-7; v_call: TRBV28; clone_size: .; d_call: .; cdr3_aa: CASRGRYEQYF; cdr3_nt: TGTGCCAGCCGGGGAAGGTACGAGCAGTACTTC
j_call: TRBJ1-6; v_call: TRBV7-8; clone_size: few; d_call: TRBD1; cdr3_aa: CASSRQGARADSPLHF; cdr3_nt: TGTGCCAGCAGCCGACAGGGGGCGCGAGCCGATTCACCCCTCCACTTT
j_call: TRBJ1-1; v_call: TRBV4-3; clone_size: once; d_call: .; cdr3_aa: CASSQVPGGNTEAFF; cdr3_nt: TGCGCCAGCAGCCAAGTGCCAGGAGGAAACACTGAAGCTTTCTTT
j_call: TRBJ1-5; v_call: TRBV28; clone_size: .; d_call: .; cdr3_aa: CASSFVGQFLNQPQHF; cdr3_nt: TGTGCCAGCAGTTTCGTGGGGCAGTTCCTCAATCAGCCCCAGCATTTT
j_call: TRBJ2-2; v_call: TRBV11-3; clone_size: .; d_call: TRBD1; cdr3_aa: CASSWTGETGELFF; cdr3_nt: TGTGCCAGCAGCTGGACAGGGGAAACCGGGGAGCTGTTTTTT
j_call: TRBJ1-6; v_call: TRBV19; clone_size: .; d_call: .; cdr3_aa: CASSIVDFQNSPLHF; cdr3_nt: TGTGCCAGTAGTATAGTGGACTTTCAAAATTCACCCCTCCACTTT
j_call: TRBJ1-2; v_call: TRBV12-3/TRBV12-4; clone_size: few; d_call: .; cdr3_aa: CASSLGGLGGYTF; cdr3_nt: TGTGCCAGCAGTTTGGGTGGGCTGGGTGGCTACACCTTC
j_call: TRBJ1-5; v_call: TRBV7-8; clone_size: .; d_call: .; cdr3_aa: CASSLSGQYNQPQHF; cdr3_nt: TGTGCCAGCAGCTTGTCAGGACAGTACAATCAGCCCCAGCATTTT
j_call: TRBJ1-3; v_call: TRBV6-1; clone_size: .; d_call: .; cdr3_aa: CASSEPAGVSGNTIYF; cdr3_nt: TGTGCCAGCAGTGAACCTGCGGGGGTCTCTGGAAACACCATATATTTT
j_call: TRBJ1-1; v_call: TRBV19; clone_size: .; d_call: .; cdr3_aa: CASRPLMTSGNTEAFF; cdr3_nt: TGTGCCAGCCGGCCCCTAATGACAAGTGGGAACACTGAAGCTTTCTTT
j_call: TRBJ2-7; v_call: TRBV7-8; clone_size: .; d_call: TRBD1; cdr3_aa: CASSVAGQGTYEQYF; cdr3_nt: TGTGCCAGCAGCGTCGCCGGACAGGGAACCTACGAGCAGTACTTC
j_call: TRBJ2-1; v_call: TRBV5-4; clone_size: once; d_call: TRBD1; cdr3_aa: CASTAPGQHNEQFF; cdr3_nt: TGTGCCAGCACCGCTCCGGGACAGCACAATGAGCAGTTCTTC
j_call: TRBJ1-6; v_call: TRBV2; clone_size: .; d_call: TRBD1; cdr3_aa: CASSDQGASSPLHF; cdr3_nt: TGTGCCAGCAGTGATCAGGGGGCAAGCTCACCCCTCCACTTT
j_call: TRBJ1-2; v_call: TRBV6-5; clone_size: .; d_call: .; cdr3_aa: CASSYSGQYGYTF; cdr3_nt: TGTGCCAGCAGTTACTCAGGACAGTATGGCTACACCTTC
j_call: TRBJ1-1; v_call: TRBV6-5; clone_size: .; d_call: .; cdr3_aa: CASRSGVNTEAFF; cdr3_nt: TGTGCCAGCAGGTCAGGGGTGAACACTGAAGCTTTCTTT
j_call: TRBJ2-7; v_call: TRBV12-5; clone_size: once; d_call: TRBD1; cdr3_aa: CASGLGTGLRDTYEQYF; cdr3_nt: TGTGCTAGTGGTTTGGGGACAGGGCTCAGGGATACCTACGAGCAGTACTTC
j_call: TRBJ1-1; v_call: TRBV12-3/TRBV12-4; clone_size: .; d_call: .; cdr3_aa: CASSLSGDTEAFF; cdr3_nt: TGTGCCAGCAGTTTATCAGGGGACACTGAAGCTTTCTTT
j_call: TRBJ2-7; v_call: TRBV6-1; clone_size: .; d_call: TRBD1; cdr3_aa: CASSERWDRAGEQYF; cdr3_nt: TGTGCCAGCAGTGAACGGTGGGACAGGGCTGGCGAGCAGTACTTC
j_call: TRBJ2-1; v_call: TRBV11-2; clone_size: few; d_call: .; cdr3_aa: CASASGTPSYNEQFF; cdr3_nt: TGTGCCAGCGCTTCCGGGACACCCTCCTACAATGAGCAGTTCTTC
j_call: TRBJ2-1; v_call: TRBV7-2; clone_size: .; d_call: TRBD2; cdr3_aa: CASSLVASGALSYNEQFF; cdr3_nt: TGTGCCAGCAGCTTAGTCGCTAGCGGGGCCCTCTCCTACAATGAGCAGTTCTTC
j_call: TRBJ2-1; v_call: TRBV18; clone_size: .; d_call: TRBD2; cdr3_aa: CASSPPLAGNEQFF; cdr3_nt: TGTGCCAGCTCACCACCGCTAGCGGGAAATGAGCAGTTCTTC
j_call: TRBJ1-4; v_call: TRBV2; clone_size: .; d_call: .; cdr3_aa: CASFQGWTNEKLFF; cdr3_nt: TGTGCCAGCTTCCAGGGATGGACTAATGAAAAACTGTTTTTT